The 21 T cell receptor beta chains below all came from one sample that was sequenced in a study of vaccination and CD4 T cells after COVID-19. Treatment defined: roughly 10-day PBMC culture with coronavirus spike peptide pools or control peptides (ViraFEST assay). Antigen specificity for these receptors is unknown. An Oncomine TCR Beta short-read assay was used to sequence the DNA from cultured CD4+ T cells. Using its own MiXCR run on the PCR reads, TCRdb lists one record per CDR3 protein. The sample consists of about 20,000 distinct CDR3 sequences, 45% to 60% of them appearing once. Source material: CD4+ T cells from blood, cultured in vitro. Receptor source: a human donor who had recovered from COVID-19.

This sequence joins TRBV20-1 and TRBJ1-5, with D unclear. Trimming took off 7 bases at V and 5 bases at J, with 24 bases between the two ends. This CDR3 has 16 residues. From germline, CDR1 is DFQATT and CDR2 SNEGSKA (reference sequence). The CDR3 loop is CSVNLPPPGSDQPQHF. CDR3 DNA sequence: TGCAGTGTAAACCTTCCCCCCCCCGGCTCCGATCAGCCCCAGCATTTT.

V usage is TRBV5-4 and J usage is TRBJ2-1, with 10 bases aligning to TRBD1. The length of the CDR3 is 16 residues. The junction had 7 bases not matched to a gene; V was cut back by 5 bases and J by 2 bases. CDR1 and CDR2 (germline): SGHNT, YYREEE (reference sequence). Here the CDR3 reads CASSPGQGGTYNEQFF. Written as DNA, the CDR3 is TGTGCCAGCAGTCCCGGACAGGGGGGGACCTACAATGAGCAGTTCTTC.

This clonotype was found a few times. The CDR3 nucleotides are TGCAGTGCTTCCGGGACAGAGGATCAGCCCCAGCATTTT. It is translated as CSASGTEDQPQHF. The V and J genes are TRBV20-1 and TRBJ1-5, with 7 positions matching TRBD1. The CDR3 runs to 13 residues. Trimming at V came to 5 bases and at J to 5 bases, leaving 6 bases not matched to a gene. In germline, CDR1 is DFQATT, CDR2 SNEGSKA (reference sequence).

The chain joins TRBV10-3 to TRBJ1-2; D is uncertain. The germline gives CDR1 ENHRY, CDR2 SYGVKD. The CDR3 extends over 14 amino acids. V lost 3 bases to trimming and J lost 1 base, with 9 bases between them. CDR3 nucleotide sequence: TGTGCCATCAGTGACGGTATTCTTAACTATGGCTACACCTTC. Amino acid sequence: CAISDGILNYGYTF.

This clonotype was detected a few times. CDR3 loop: CSVQTAPNQPQHF. CDR3 bases: TGCAGCGTTCAGACCGCTCCCAATCAGCCCCAGCATTTT. J is TRBJ1-5 and V is TRBV29-1; D ambiguous. Trimming cost V 5 bases and J 3 bases, with 11 bases left between them. The CDR3 consists of 13 residues. CDR1 and CDR2 from the germline V gene are SQVTM and ANQGSEA.

This clonotype was seen more than once but under ten times. This chain uses TRBV6-1 with TRBJ1-2; 10 positions agree with TRBD1. The CDR3 is 12 residues long. V lost 10 bases, J lost 8 bases, and 7 bases stayed unmatched. The germline gives CDR1 MNHNS, CDR2 SASEGT. The CDR3 sequence is CATLSTGGGYTF. The CDR3 DNA follows: TGTGCCACCCTCTCGACAGGGGGCGGCTACACCTTC.

The gene calls are TRBV7-8 and TRBJ1-1, with a tentative D call TRBD1 (5 bases). Trimming removed 4 bases from V and 3 bases from J, with 18 bases in between. Germline values: CDR1 SGHVS, CDR2 FQNEAQ. The CDR3 has 16 residues. In nucleotides, the CDR3 is TGTGCCAGCAGCTCGACGGATCCCGGGGACCACACTGAAGCTTTCTTT. Translated, it gives CASSSTDPGDHTEAFF.

This chain links TRBV4-2 with TRBJ1-6; D is unclear. From germline, CDR1 is LGHNA and CDR2 YNFKEQ. The CDR3 totals 13 residues. Trimming shortened V by 4 bases and J by 10 bases, and 11 bases separated the two germline ends. CDR3 in DNA: TGTGCCAGCAGCCCCGGGGAGGGATCACCCCTCCACTTT. It translates to CASSPGEGSPLHF.

This chain joins TRBV3-1 and TRBJ2-7, with 9 nucleotides matching TRBD2. Germline V gene lookup returns CDR1 LGHDT and CDR2 YNNKEL (reference sequence). The CDR3 covers 15 residues. The V gene end was trimmed by 1 base and the J gene end by 9 bases; junction bases not matched to a gene: 10. The CDR3 protein is CASSQALAGEIWQYF. The CDR3 DNA is TGTGCCAGCAGCCAAGCCTTAGCGGGAGAAATCTGGCAGTACTTC.

The V and J genes are TRBV24-1 and TRBJ2-1; perhaps TRBD2 as D (6 bases). Germline V gene data show CDR1 as KGHDR and CDR2 as SFDVKD. The CDR3 is 15 residues long. Between the trimmed V and J ends, which lost 9 bases and 4 bases, there was a span of 18 bases. The CDR3 loop reads CATRPSDGTYNEQFF. The DNA for the CDR3 is TGTGCCACCCGTCCGAGCGACGGGACTTACAATGAGCAGTTCTTC.

The V call is TRBV19, the J call TRBJ2-3, with D possibly matching TRBD2 (6 bases). CDR1 is LNHDA and CDR2 is SQIVND in the germline V gene (reference sequence). There are 15 residues in the CDR3. V dropped 3 bases and J dropped 4 bases, with 14 bases sitting between them. The CDR3 DNA sequence: TGTGCCAGTAGTATGATGGGAGGAGGGTCAGATACGCAGTATTTT. This encodes CASSMMGGGSDTQYF.

The chain carries TRBV28 and TRBJ2-2; D is unclear. Trimming stripped 5 bases from V and 0 bases from J, with 1 base between. Germline loops: CDR1 MDHEN, CDR2 SYDVKM. The CDR3 runs 12 residues. The DNA of the CDR3 is TGTGCCAGCAGTACGAACACCGGGGAGCTGTTTTTT. Protein product: CASSTNTGELFF. The full variable domain, in which reference TRBV28 and TRBJ2-2 provide the parts outside the CDR3, is DVKVTQSSRYLVKRTGEKVFLECVQDMDHENMFWYRQDPGLGLRLIYFSYDVKMKEKGDIPEGYSVSREKKERFSLILESASTNQTSMYLCASSTNTGELFFGEGSRLTVL.

The V call is TRBV6-4, the J call TRBJ2-3; a possible D gene is TRBD1 (5 bases). The CDR3 runs to 13 residues. The V gene lost 3 bases and the J gene lost 7 bases, with 11 bases spanning the gap. Germline V gene lookup returns CDR1 MRHNA and CDR2 SNTAGT. The CDR3 region has the DNA TGTGCCAGCAGTGAAGGCAGGGAAAATACGCAGTATTTT. This encodes CASSEGRENTQYF.

CDR3: CASSELNGGPYGYTF. DNA of the CDR3: TGTGCCAGCAGTGAACTAAACGGGGGACCATATGGCTACACCTTC. V gene TRBV6-1 combines with J gene TRBJ1-2; D may be TRBD1 (5 bases). Germline V gene lookup returns CDR1 MNHNS and CDR2 SASEGT. Trimming took off 2 bases at V and 5 bases at J, with 15 bases between the two ends. CDR3 length: 15 residues.

In this sample, this clonotype turned up a few times. The rearrangement links TRBV11-3 to TRBJ1-1; 7 positions match TRBD1. Trimming removed 5 bases from V and 6 bases from J; junction bases left unmatched: 3. The CDR3 sequence is 12 residues long. Germline assignment: CDR1 SGHNT and CDR2 YENEEA. DNA of the CDR3: TGTGCCAGCAGCCGCGGGACAGCTGAAGCTTTCTTT. Its translation is CASSRGTAEAFF.

The rearrangement joins TRBV20-1 to TRBJ1-1; no reliable D call. Germline V lookup: CDR1 DFQATT, CDR2 SNEGSKA (reference sequence). The CDR3 runs to 11 residues. This CDR3 is CSSPTDTEAFF. The CDR3 nucleotides are TGCAGCAGCCCGACGGACACTGAAGCTTTCTTT.

This clonotype was seen a handful of times. The rearrangement uses TRBV6-1 and TRBJ1-2; D uncertain. Trimming left V 0 bases short and J 9 bases short, with 14 bases between. The CDR3 spans 14 residues. CDR1 is MNHNS, CDR2 SASEGT, per germline. CDR3 amino acids: CASSEAEKSHSYTF. CDR3 nucleotides: TGTGCCAGCAGTGAAGCGGAAAAGAGTCATAGCTACACCTTC.

The V and J genes are TRBV10-3 and TRBJ2-5; D is undetermined. Trimming took off 0 bases at V and 1 base at J, with 6 bases between the two ends. CDR3 size: 14 residues. Germline-derived CDR1 and CDR2 are ENHRY and SYGVKD. The CDR3 is CAISESGLQETQYF. The CDR3 region has the DNA TGTGCCATCAGTGAGTCAGGGCTCCAAGAGACCCAGTACTTC.

This rearrangement joins TRBV30 to TRBJ2-5; 7 nucleotides line up with TRBD2. In germline, CDR1 is GTSNPN, CDR2 SVGIG (reference sequence). This CDR3 is 14 amino acids long. V shed 2 bases, J shed 3 bases, and the junction held 6 bases outside the gene matches. In DNA form, the CDR3 reads TGTGCCTGGAGTCTGGGCGGGAGCGAAGAGACCCAGTACTTC. It is translated as CAWSLGGSEETQYF.

The rearrangement uses TRBV19 and TRBJ2-2; D might be TRBD1 (5 bases). The CDR3 has 13 residues. Trimming removed 8 bases from V and 1 base from J, with 8 bases in between. Germline V gives CDR1 LNHDA, CDR2 SQIVND (reference sequence). The CDR3 reads CASRQGNTGELFF. The CDR3 DNA sequence: TGTGCCAGTCGGCAGGGGAACACCGGGGAGCTGTTTTTT.

This clonotype was found a few times. The gene calls are TRBV10-2 and TRBJ1-4; weak D call: TRBD1 (5 bases). The CDR3 spans 12 residues. Trimming took off 4 bases at V and 7 bases at J, with 7 bases between the two ends. Per germline, CDR1 WSHSY and CDR2 SAAADI. In DNA, the CDR3 is TGCGCCAGCAGTGGACAGTTTGAAAAACTGTTTTTT. It translates to CASSGQFEKLFF.